The present TCR beta chain was sequenced within a study of T cell responses to AZD1222 COVID-19 vaccine. It was second doses at about 4 or about 12 weeks that were pooled. This clone was seen just once. Antigen: not known. Overall study findings and caveats: Spike-specific TCR repertoires showed rising breadth and depth after two AZD1222 doses. Repertoire collection took place solely once the T cell response had peaked. Females made up more of the donors, who were largely white British, and clonal diversity may have come out too low.

This table comes from immunoSEQ multiplex PCR, and its TCRdb copy is limited to in-frame clones, with some not included. In the table there are 15,000 to 20,000 clones, roughly 90% of which are singletons. The clonotype comes from an adult who received the AZD1222 COVID-19 vaccine. Sequences were derived from peripheral blood, sampled 28 days after the second AZD1222 dose.

The CDR3, as DNA: TGTGCCAGCAGCTCTGCACGGGACTCGTATCAGCCCCAGCATTTT. Amino acid sequence: CASSSARDSYQPQHF. The chain has TRBV5-6 and TRBJ1-5; D might be TRBD1 (5 bases). The germline V gene has CDR1 SGHDT and CDR2 YYEEEE. Trimming cost V 3 bases and J 5 bases, with 15 bases left between them. The CDR3 spans 15 residues.